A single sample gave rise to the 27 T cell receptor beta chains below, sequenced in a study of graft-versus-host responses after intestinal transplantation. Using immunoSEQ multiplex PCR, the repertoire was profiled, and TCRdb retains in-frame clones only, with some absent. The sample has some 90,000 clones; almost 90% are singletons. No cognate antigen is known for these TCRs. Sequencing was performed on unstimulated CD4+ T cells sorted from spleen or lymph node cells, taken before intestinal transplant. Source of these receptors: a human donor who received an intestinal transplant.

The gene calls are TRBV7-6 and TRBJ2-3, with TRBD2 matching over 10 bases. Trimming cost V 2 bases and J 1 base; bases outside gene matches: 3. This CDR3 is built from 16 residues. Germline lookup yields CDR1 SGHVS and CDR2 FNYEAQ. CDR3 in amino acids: CASSLRGTSGTDTQYF. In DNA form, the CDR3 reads TGTGCCAGCAGCTTAAGGGGGACTAGCGGCACAGATACGCAGTATTTT. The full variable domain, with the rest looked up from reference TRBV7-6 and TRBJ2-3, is GAGVSQSPRYKVTKRGQDVALRCDPISGHVSLYWYRQALGQGPEFLTYFNYEAQQDKSGLPNDRFSAERPEGSISTLTIQRTEQRDSAMYRCASSLRGTSGTDTQYFGPGTRLTVL.

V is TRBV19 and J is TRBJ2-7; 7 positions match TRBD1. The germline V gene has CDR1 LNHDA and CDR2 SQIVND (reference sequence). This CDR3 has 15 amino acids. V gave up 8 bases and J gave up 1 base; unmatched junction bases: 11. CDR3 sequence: CASAPGQTVSYEQYF. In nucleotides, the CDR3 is TGTGCCAGTGCTCCGGGACAGACGGTTTCCTACGAGCAGTACTTC. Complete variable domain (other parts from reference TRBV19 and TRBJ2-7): DGGITQSPKYLFRKEGQNVTLSCEQNLNHDAMYWYRQDPGQGLRLIYYSQIVNDFQKGDIAEGYSVSREKKESFPLTVTSAQKNPTAFYLCASAPGQTVSYEQYFGPGTRLTVT.

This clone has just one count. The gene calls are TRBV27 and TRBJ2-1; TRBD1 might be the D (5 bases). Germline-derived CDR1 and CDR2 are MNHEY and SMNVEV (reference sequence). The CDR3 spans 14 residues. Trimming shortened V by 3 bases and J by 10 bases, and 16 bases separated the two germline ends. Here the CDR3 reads CASSFEKTGFEQFF. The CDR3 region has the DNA TGTGCCAGCAGTTTCGAAAAAACAGGTTTCGAGCAGTTCTTC.

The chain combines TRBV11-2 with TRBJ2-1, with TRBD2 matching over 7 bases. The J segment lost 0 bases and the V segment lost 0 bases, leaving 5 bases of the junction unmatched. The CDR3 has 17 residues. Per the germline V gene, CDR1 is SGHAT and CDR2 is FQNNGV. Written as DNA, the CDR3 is TGTGCCAGCAGCTTAGATCTGGGCGGGGGCTCCTACAATGAGCAGTTCTTC. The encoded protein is CASSLDLGGGSYNEQFF. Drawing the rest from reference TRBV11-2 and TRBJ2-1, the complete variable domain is EAGVAQSPRYKIIEKRQSVAFWCNPISGHATLYWYQQILGQGPKLLIQFQNNGVVDDSQLPKDRFSAERLKGVDSTLKIQPAKLEDSAVYLCASSLDLGGGSYNEQFFGPGTRLTVL.

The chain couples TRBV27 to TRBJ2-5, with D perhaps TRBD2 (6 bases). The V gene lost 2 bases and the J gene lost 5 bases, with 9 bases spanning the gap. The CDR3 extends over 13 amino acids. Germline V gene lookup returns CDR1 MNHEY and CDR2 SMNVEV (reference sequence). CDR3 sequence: CASSLIRGETQYF. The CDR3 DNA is TGTGCCAGCAGTTTAATTCGGGGGGAGACCCAGTACTTC.

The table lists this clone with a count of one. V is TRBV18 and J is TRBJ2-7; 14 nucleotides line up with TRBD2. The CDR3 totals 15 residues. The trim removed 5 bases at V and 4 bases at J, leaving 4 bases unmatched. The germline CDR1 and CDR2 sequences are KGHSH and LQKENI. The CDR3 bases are TGTGCCAGCTCAACGACTAGCGGGGGGGCTTACGAGCAGTACTTC. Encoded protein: CASSTTSGGAYEQYF.

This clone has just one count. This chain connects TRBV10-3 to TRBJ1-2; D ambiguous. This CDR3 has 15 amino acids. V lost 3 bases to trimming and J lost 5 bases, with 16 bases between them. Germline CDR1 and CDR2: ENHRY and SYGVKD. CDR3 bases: TGTGCCATCAGTGAACCAGCGGCCAGCGGGTATGGCTACACCTTC. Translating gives CAISEPAASGYGYTF.

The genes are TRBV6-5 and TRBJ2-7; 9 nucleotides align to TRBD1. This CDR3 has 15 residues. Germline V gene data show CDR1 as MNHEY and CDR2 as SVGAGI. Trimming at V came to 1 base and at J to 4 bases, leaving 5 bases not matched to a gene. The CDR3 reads CASSYFPGQGYEQYF. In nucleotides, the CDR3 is TGTGCCAGCAGTTACTTTCCGGGACAGGGATACGAGCAGTACTTC.

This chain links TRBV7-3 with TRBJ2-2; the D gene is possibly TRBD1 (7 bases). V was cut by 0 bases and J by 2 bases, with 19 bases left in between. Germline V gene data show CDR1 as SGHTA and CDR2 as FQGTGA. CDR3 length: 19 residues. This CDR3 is CASSLTRYAGQTNTGELFF. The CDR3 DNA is TGTGCCAGCAGCTTAACGCGTTATGCGGGACAGACAAACACCGGGGAGCTGTTTTTT.

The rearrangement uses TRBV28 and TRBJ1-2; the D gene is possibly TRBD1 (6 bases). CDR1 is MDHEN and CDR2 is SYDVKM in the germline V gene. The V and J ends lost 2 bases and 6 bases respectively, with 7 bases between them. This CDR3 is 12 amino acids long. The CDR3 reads CASSLTGNGYTF. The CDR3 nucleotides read TGTGCCAGCAGTTTAACAGGGAATGGCTACACCTTC.

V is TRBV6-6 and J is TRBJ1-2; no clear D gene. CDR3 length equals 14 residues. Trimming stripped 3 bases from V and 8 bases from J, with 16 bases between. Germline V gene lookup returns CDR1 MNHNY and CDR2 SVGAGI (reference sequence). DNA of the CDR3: TGTGCCAGCAGTTATCGTGTGGAGGCTTCCGGCTACACCTTC. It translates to CASSYRVEASGYTF.

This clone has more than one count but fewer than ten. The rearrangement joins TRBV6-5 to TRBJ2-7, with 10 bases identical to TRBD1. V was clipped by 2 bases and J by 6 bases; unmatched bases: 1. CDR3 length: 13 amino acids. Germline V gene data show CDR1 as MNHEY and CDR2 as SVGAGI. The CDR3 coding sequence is TGTGCCAGCAGTTACCGGACAGGGGGCGAGCAGTACTTC. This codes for CASSYRTGGEQYF.

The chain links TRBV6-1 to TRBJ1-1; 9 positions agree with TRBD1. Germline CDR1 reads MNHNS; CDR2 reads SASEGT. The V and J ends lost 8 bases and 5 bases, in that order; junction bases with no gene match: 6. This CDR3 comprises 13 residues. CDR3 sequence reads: CASPGQGLTEAFF. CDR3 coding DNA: TGTGCCAGCCCAGGACAGGGGCTAACTGAAGCTTTCTTT.

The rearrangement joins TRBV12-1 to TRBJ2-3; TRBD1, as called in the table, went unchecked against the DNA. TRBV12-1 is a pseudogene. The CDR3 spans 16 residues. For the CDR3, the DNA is TGTGCCAGCAGCTTTCGGACAGCTCCTAGCACAGATACGCAGTATTTT. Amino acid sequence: CASSFRTAPSTDTQYF.

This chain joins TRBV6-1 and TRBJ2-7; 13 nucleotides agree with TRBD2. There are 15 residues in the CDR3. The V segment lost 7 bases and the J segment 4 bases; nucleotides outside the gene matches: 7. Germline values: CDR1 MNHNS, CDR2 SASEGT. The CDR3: CASKWTSGGPYEQYF. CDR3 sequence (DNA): TGTGCCAGCAAGTGGACTAGCGGGGGCCCATACGAGCAGTACTTC.

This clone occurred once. CDR3 sequence: CASSEALNSNQPQHF. CDR3 DNA sequence: TGTGCCAGCAGTGAAGCACTTAATAGCAATCAGCCCCAGCATTTT. This chain links TRBV6-1 with TRBJ1-5; D remains unclear. Trimming stripped 0 bases from V and 0 bases from J, with 6 bases between. Per germline, CDR1 MNHNS and CDR2 SASEGT. CDR3 length equals 15 residues.

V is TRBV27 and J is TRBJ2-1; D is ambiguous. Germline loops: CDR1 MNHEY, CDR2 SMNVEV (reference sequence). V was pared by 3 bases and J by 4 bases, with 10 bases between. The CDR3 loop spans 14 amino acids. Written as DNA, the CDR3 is TGTGCCAGCAGTTTTGGTTTGGAGTACAATGAGCAGTTCTTC. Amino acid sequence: CASSFGLEYNEQFF.

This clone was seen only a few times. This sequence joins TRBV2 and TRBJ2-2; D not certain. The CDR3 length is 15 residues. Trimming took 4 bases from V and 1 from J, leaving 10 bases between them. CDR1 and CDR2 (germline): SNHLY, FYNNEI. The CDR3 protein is CASSVVQQNTGELFF. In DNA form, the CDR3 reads TGTGCCAGCAGTGTTGTACAGCAGAACACCGGGGAGCTGTTTTTT.

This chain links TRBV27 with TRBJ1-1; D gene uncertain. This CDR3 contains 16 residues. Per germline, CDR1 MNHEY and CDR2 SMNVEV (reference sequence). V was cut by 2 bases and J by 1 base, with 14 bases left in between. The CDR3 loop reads CASSLTQIRGNTEAFF. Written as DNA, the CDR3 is TGTGCCAGCAGTTTAACCCAGATACGGGGGAACACTGAAGCTTTCTTT.

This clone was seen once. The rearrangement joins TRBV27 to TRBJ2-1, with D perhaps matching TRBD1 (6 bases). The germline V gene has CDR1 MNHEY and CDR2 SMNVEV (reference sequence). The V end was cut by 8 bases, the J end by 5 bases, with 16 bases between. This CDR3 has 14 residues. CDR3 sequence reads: CASAHRQDHNEQFF. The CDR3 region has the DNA TGTGCCAGCGCCCACCGACAGGATCACAATGAGCAGTTCTTC.

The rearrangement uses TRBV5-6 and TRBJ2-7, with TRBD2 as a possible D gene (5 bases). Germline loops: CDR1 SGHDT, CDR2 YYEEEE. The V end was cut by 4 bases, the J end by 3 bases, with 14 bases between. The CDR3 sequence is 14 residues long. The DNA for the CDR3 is TGTGCCAGCAGCAACGACGGGAACTACTACGAGCAGTACTTC. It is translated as CASSNDGNYYEQYF.

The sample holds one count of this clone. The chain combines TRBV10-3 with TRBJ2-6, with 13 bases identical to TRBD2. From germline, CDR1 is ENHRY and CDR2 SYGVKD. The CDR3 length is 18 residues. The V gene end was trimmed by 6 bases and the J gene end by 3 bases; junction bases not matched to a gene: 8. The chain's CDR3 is CAISETSGGSLGANVLTF. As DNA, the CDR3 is TGTGCCATCAGCGAGACTAGCGGGGGGTCCCTTGGGGCCAACGTCCTGACTTTC.

The CDR3 DNA is TGCGCCAGCACCAACCTCCCGGGGATTGGGTACGAGCAGTACTTC. Protein product: CASTNLPGIGYEQYF. This sequence joins TRBV5-1 and TRBJ2-7; TRBD2 might be the D (5 bases). The V and J ends lost 6 bases and 4 bases respectively, with 20 bases between them. The V gene's germline CDR1 is SGHRS and CDR2 YFSETQ. The CDR3 consists of 15 residues. Supplemented by reference TRBV5-1 and TRBJ2-7, the full variable domain reads KAGVTQTPRYLIKTRGQQVTLSCSPISGHRSVSWYQQTPGQGLQFLFEYFSETQRNKGNFPGRFSGRQFSNSRSEMNVSTLELGDSALYLCASTNLPGIGYEQYFGPGTRLTVT.

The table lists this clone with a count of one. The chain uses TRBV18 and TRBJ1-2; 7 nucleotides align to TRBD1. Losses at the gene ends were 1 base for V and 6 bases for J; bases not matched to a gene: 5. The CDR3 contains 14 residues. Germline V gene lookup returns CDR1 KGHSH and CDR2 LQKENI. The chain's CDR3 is CASSPRQGSDGYTF. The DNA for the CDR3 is TGTGCCAGCTCACCACGACAGGGCTCAGATGGCTACACCTTC.

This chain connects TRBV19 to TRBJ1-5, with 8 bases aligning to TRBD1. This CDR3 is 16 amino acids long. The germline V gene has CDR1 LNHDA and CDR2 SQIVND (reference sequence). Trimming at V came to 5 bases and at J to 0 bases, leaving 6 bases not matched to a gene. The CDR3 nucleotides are TGTGCCAGTAGTCCCCGGACAGGGCCTAGCAATCAGCCCCAGCATTTT. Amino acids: CASSPRTGPSNQPQHF.

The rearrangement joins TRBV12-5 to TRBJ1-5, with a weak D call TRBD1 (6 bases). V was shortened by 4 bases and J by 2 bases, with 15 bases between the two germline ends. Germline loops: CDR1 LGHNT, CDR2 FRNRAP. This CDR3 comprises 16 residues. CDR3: CASGSAQGTGNQPQHF. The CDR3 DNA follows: TGTGCTAGTGGTTCTGCACAGGGTACGGGCAATCAGCCCCAGCATTTT.

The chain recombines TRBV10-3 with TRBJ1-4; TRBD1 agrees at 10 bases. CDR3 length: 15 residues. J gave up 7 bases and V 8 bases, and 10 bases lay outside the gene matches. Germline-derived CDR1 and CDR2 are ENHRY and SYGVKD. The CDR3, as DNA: TGTGCCATCCGAGGGACAGGGGCATCGAGTGAAAAACTGTTTTTT. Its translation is CAIRGTGASSEKLFF.